This T cell receptor (beta chain) derives from a study of shared clonotypes between healthy human individuals. Nashville, Tennessee was home to all donors, who were Caucasian adults. In germline, CDR1 is MDHEN, CDR2 SYDVKM. The CDR3 runs to 16 residues. V lost 5 bases and J lost 4; bases outside the gene matches: 13. The table lists this clone with a few counts. At deep level, the assay was performed. TCRdb keeps only in-frame clones here, not all; method: immunoSEQ multiplex PCR. The table records some 530,000 clones, 81% of them present only once. The source of this sequence is a woman aged 40 to 49 in good health. Some clones in this sample may be carry-over from other donors' samples. The source material was PBMCs. The V call is TRBV28, the J call TRBJ1-1; 7 nucleotides match TRBD1. The CDR3 is CASSEVWGTEGTEAFF. DNA of the CDR3: TGTGCCAGCAGTGAGGTATGGGGGACAGAGGGCACTGAAGCTTTCTTT.